The 27 T cell receptor beta chains reported below all come from one sample, sequenced in a study of shared clonotypes between healthy human individuals. TCRdb keeps only in-frame clones here, not all; method: immunoSEQ multiplex PCR. The repertoire holds roughly 1.4 million clones, with less than 99% as singletons. Sequenced input: naive CD4+ T cells sorted from blood. Specified subset: CD45RA+ positively selected. These receptors came from a man between 25 and 39 years old in good health.

The chain employs TRBV4-2 and TRBJ2-7, with a weak D call TRBD2 (6 bases). The CDR3 has 14 amino acids. V was cut by 0 bases and J by 5 bases, with 11 bases left in between. CDR1 and CDR2 from the germline V gene are LGHNA and YNFKEQ. This CDR3 reads CASSQETSPNEQYF. Written as DNA, the CDR3 is TGTGCCAGCAGCCAAGAGACTAGTCCGAACGAGCAGTACTTC.

The chain uses TRBV6-1 and TRBJ1-2, with D perhaps matching TRBD1 (6 bases). The CDR3 is 13 residues long. Trimming pared 5 bases from V and 7 bases from J, leaving 14 bases between. Germline V gives CDR1 MNHNS, CDR2 SASEGT. CDR3 nucleotide sequence: TGTGCCAGCAGTCGAAACAGGGTCCCTGGCTACACCTTC. Translation gives CASSRNRVPGYTF.

The V call is TRBV11-2, the J call TRBJ2-3; D unclear. CDR1 SGHAT and CDR2 FQNNGV come from the germline V gene. The CDR3 covers 14 residues. V lost 1 base and J 2 bases, leaving 7 bases between the germline ends. The CDR3 DNA reads as TGTGCCAGCAGCTTAGCCCCCACCACAGATACGCAGTATTTT. Protein sequence: CASSLAPTTDTQYF. Using reference TRBV11-2 and TRBJ2-3 for the parts outside the CDR3, the full variable domain is EAGVAQSPRYKIIEKRQSVAFWCNPISGHATLYWYQQILGQGPKLLIQFQNNGVVDDSQLPKDRFSAERLKGVDSTLKIQPAKLEDSAVYLCASSLAPTTDTQYFGPGTRLTVL.

The rearrangement joins TRBV28 to TRBJ2-1; D unresolved. V was pared by 6 bases and J by 9 bases, with 12 bases between. The CDR3 contains 12 residues. Germline assignment: CDR1 MDHEN and CDR2 SYDVKM. The chain's CDR3 is CASRALWGEQFF. For the CDR3, the DNA is TGTGCCAGCAGGGCTTTGTGGGGTGAGCAGTTCTTC.

The genes are TRBV7-9 and TRBJ2-2; 7 bases match TRBD1. This CDR3 comprises 15 residues. From germline, CDR1 is SEHNR and CDR2 FQNEAQ (reference sequence). Losses at the gene ends were 1 base for V and 4 bases for J; bases not matched to a gene: 3. CDR3 in amino acids: CASSLERGRTGELFF. CDR3 DNA sequence: TGTGCCAGCAGCTTAGAAAGGGGGCGCACCGGGGAGCTGTTTTTT.

For this clone: A read error may account for a junction end that differs from germline. The chain couples TRBV7-9 to TRBJ2-1, with D hard to call. This CDR3 is 15 amino acids long. Germline V lookup: CDR1 SEHNR, CDR2 FQNEAQ (reference sequence). CDR3 amino acids: CASSLVGKGYSEQFF. CDR3 in DNA: TGTGCCAGCAGCTTAGTAGGTAAGGGCTACAGTGAGCAGTTCTTC.

The chain joins TRBV21-1 to TRBJ2-1. TRBV21-1 is given as a pseudogene. The CDR3 extends over 16 amino acids. The CDR3 bases are TGTGCCAGCAGCAAAGGGCAGAGTGACCGTACCGGTGAGCAGTTCTTC. Translated: CASSKGQSDRTGEQFF.

This clone turned up a few times. This chain connects TRBV5-4 to TRBJ2-7; 9 bases agree with TRBD1. Germline V CDR1 and CDR2: SGHNT, YYREEE (reference sequence). V shed 0 bases and J 5 bases; nucleotides not matched to a gene: 0. This CDR3 spans 13 amino acids. The CDR3 here is CASSLGQGDEQYF. For the CDR3, the DNA is TGTGCCAGCAGCTTGGGACAGGGGGACGAGCAGTACTTC.

The chain is built from TRBV28 and TRBJ2-4, with 9 bases identical to TRBD1. Germline V lookup: CDR1 MDHEN, CDR2 SYDVKM. J lost 7 bases, V lost 4 bases, and 11 bases had no gene match. The CDR3 has 16 amino acids. The CDR3 sequence: CASSSVTGTGQNIQYF. CDR3 DNA: TGTGCCAGCAGTTCTGTCACCGGGACAGGGCAGAACATTCAGTACTTC.

The chain combines TRBV1 with TRBJ2-6; TRBD2, the table's D call, was not compared with the DNA. TRBV1 is recorded as a pseudogene. The CDR3 sequence is 15 residues long. The chain's CDR3 is CTSRCTGCRANVLTF. Here the CDR3 DNA reads TGCACCAGCAGATGCACGGGTTGTCGGGCCAACGTCCTGACTTTC.

The chain uses TRBV7-1 and TRBJ2-3, with D unclear. TRBV7-1 has ORF status, its function being uncertain. The CDR3 is 12 amino acids. V was pared by 4 bases and J by 8 bases, with 10 bases between. The CDR3 region is CASSLEGVTQYF. The CDR3 DNA sequence: TGTGCCAGCAGCTTAGAAGGAGTTACGCAGTATTTT.

This chain joins TRBV2 and TRBJ2-7; 7 nucleotides line up with TRBD1. The CDR3 is 13 residues long. The V and J ends lost 8 bases and 3 bases, in that order; junction bases with no gene match: 7. Germline V CDR1 and CDR2: SNHLY, FYNNEI. CDR3 protein: CASANRGHYEQYF. CDR3 coding DNA: TGTGCCAGCGCAAACAGGGGCCACTACGAGCAGTACTTC.

V and J are TRBV2 and TRBJ1-4; no reliable D call. There are 16 residues in the CDR3. Deletions cut 2 bases from V and 1 base from J, with 11 bases between. CDR1 SNHLY and CDR2 FYNNEI come from the germline V gene. The CDR3 region has the DNA TGTGCCAGCAGTGAACGGGCGTGGGGAACTAATGAAAAACTGTTTTTT. Encoded protein: CASSERAWGTNEKLFF.

CDR3 protein: CASSLIRGNYGYTF. In DNA form, the CDR3 reads TGTGCCAGCAGCTTGATTAGGGGGAACTATGGCTACACCTTC. The gene calls are TRBV5-6 and TRBJ1-2; D may be TRBD1 (6 bases). The V and J ends lost 1 base and 2 bases respectively, with 9 bases between them. CDR1 is SGHDT and CDR2 is YYEEEE in the germline V gene. The CDR3 is made up of 14 amino acids.

The chain uses TRBV6-5 and TRBJ1-2; TRBD1 matches at 7 bases. The V and J ends lost 8 bases and 4 bases, in that order; junction bases with no gene match: 10. Germline V gene lookup returns CDR1 MNHEY and CDR2 SVGAGI. This CDR3 spans 14 amino acids. The CDR3, as DNA: TGTGCCAGCGGGAACAGGGGCGTCGGCTATGGCTACACCTTC. Translation gives CASGNRGVGYGYTF.

This rearrangement joins TRBV7-2 to TRBJ2-7; D is uncertain. V was clipped by 1 base and J by 3 bases, with 16 bases between them. Germline V lookup: CDR1 SGHTA, CDR2 FQGNSA. This CDR3 is 16 amino acids long. The CDR3 here is CASSLDPGQTIYEQYF. CDR3 DNA: TGTGCCAGCAGCTTAGATCCAGGTCAAACTATCTACGAGCAGTACTTC.

V and J are TRBV6-6 and TRBJ2-7; D tentatively fits TRBD1 or TRBD2 (5 bases each). The CDR3 covers 16 residues. Trimming left V 2 bases short and J 6 bases short, with 20 bases between. Germline CDR1 is MNHNY and CDR2 is SVGAGI (reference sequence). The CDR3 sequence is CASSYTQGSQEAEQYF. The CDR3 DNA reads as TGTGCCAGCAGTTACACCCAGGGCAGTCAGGAGGCCGAGCAGTACTTC.

CDR3 DNA sequence: TGTGCCAGCAGCTTAGGGACAGGGGGTATTCGGGGCTACACCTTC. It yields the protein CASSLGTGGIRGYTF. V usage is TRBV7-8 and J usage is TRBJ1-2, with 10 bases aligning to TRBD1. CDR1 and CDR2 (germline): SGHVS, FQNEAQ. CDR3 size: 15 residues. Germline trimming cut 1 base from V and 8 bases from J; bases unmatched to any gene: 7.

This CDR3 reads CASSLLNGNYGYTF. CDR3 in DNA: TGTGCCAGCAGCTTATTAAACGGAAACTATGGCTACACCTTC. V gene TRBV7-8 combines with J gene TRBJ1-2; D is undetermined. The CDR3 length is 14 residues. Looked up from germline, CDR1 is SGHVS and CDR2 is FQNEAQ. V lost 2 bases and J lost 2, with 9 bases in between. Variable domain in full (rest from reference TRBV7-8 and TRBJ1-2): GAGVSQSPRYKVAKRGQDVALRCDPISGHVSLFWYQQALGQGPEFLTYFQNEAQLDKSGLPSDRFFAERPEGSVSTLKIQRTQQEDSAVYLCASSLLNGNYGYTFGSGTRLTVV.

The chain links TRBV10-3 to TRBJ1-1, with a weak D call TRBD1 (6 bases). This CDR3 has 12 amino acids. V gave up 4 bases and J gave up 5 bases, with 8 bases separating them. The V gene's germline CDR1 is ENHRY and CDR2 SYGVKD. CDR3 loop: CAISGGLTEAFF. The CDR3 nucleotides are TGTGCCATCAGTGGGGGGCTGACTGAAGCTTTCTTT.

The J gene is TRBJ2-7, the V gene TRBV2; no firm D call. This CDR3 has 15 amino acids. The germline V and J ends were trimmed by 2 bases and 6 bases, with 17 bases remaining between them. CDR1 is SNHLY, CDR2 FYNNEI, per germline. Here the CDR3 reads CASSELAESVSEQYF. CDR3 nucleotides: TGTGCCAGCAGTGAACTCGCGGAGTCGGTTTCCGAGCAGTACTTC.

The rearrangement joins TRBV29-1 to TRBJ2-3; D might be TRBD2 (5 bases). CDR1 is SQVTM, CDR2 ANQGSEA, per germline. The germline V and J ends were trimmed by 4 bases and 1 base, with 12 bases remaining between them. This CDR3 has 14 amino acids. The CDR3 loop is CSVAALDGTDTQYF. The CDR3 region has the DNA TGCAGCGTTGCTGCACTAGACGGCACAGATACGCAGTATTTT.

About this clone itself: The sample holds other DNA sequences that translate to the same CDR3. The chain joins TRBV25-1 to TRBJ2-6; D gene unclear. CDR1 and CDR2 from the germline V gene are MGHDK and SYGVNS. With 6 bases removed from V and 2 bases from J, the gap between germline ends came to 5 bases. CDR3 size: 13 residues. Here the CDR3 reads CASSLTGANVLTF. The CDR3 DNA reads as TGTGCCAGCAGCCTTACTGGGGCCAACGTCCTGACTTTC. Drawing the rest from reference TRBV25-1 and TRBJ2-6, the complete variable domain is EADIYQTPRYLVIGTGKKITLECSQTMGHDKMYWYQQDPGMELHLIHYSYGVNSTEKGDLSSESTVSRIRTEHFPLTLESARPSHTSQYLCASSLTGANVLTFGAGSRLTVL.

A note on this clone: This specimen includes other DNA sequences encoding the same CDR3. CDR3 sequence reads: CASSLLDYGYTF. The CDR3 DNA follows: TGTGCCAGCAGTTTATTGGACTATGGCTACACCTTC. The rearrangement joins TRBV28 to TRBJ1-2; D is uncertain. Germline lookup yields CDR1 MDHEN and CDR2 SYDVKM. This CDR3 region has 12 residues. V was shortened by 1 base and J by 3 bases, with 3 bases between the two germline ends.

Only one count was recorded for this clone. At the DNA level, this CDR3 is encoded by other sequences in the same sample as well. The genes are TRBV2 and TRBJ1-2; TRBD1 agrees at 10 bases. The V and J ends lost 6 bases and 5 bases, in that order; junction bases with no gene match: 6. The CDR3 covers 14 residues. Looked up from germline, CDR1 is SNHLY and CDR2 is FYNNEI. The CDR3 coding sequence is TGTGCCAGCAGGGGGACAGGGGATCTATATGGCTACACCTTC. This sequence encodes CASRGTGDLYGYTF.

The V call is TRBV5-1, the J call TRBJ2-7; D may be TRBD1 (6 bases). The V and J ends lost 4 bases and 3 bases respectively, with 11 bases between them. The CDR3 length is 13 residues. Germline V gene data show CDR1 as SGHRS and CDR2 as YFSETQ. The CDR3, as DNA: TGCGCCAGCAGCCTGCGACAGGACTACGAGCAGTACTTC. It yields the protein CASSLRQDYEQYF.

The chain joins TRBV11-2 to TRBJ2-5; perhaps D is TRBD1 or TRBD2 (6 bases each). Trimming left V 5 bases short and J 7 bases short, with 23 bases between. CDR3 length: 16 residues. Per germline, CDR1 SGHAT and CDR2 FQNNGV. The CDR3 protein is CASSPGAGTSPGTQYF. CDR3 in DNA: TGTGCCAGCAGCCCGGGGGCCGGCACATCCCCGGGGACCCAGTACTTC.